A single sample gave rise to the 18 T cell receptor beta chains below, sequenced in a study of response to subunit inactivated influenza vaccine. TCRdb re-called the RT-PCR reads with MiXCR, one entry per CDR3 protein. This sample has roughly 700,000 distinct CDR3 sequences; around 16% occur once, and the top ten carry around a tenth. The material was PBMCs from blood, obtained roughly 13 days after vaccination. Every receptor here comes from a man aged 50 to 60 who received an inactivated influenza vaccine.

This clonotype was counted at least ten times. CDR3 in amino acids: CASSFRPGGVKIYNEQFF. The CDR3, as DNA: TGCGCCAGCAGCTTTCGTCCGGGCGGGGTCAAAATTTACAATGAGCAGTTCTTC. The V call is TRBV5-1, the J call TRBJ2-1; D is perhaps TRBD2 (6 bases). This CDR3 contains 18 residues. The V end was cut by 2 bases, the J end by 4 bases, with 22 bases between. The germline CDR1 and CDR2 sequences are SGHRS and YFSETQ.

The chain employs TRBV5-5 and TRBJ2-1; TRBD2 matches 13 bases. Trimming cost V 5 bases and J 9 bases; bases outside gene matches: 11. CDR1 is SGHKS and CDR2 is YYEKEE in the germline V gene (reference sequence). CDR3 length: 16 amino acids. The CDR3 DNA reads TGTGCCAGCAGGGCGACTAGCGGGGGGCATCATATTGAGCAGTTCTTC. It yields the protein CASRATSGGHHIEQFF.

The V and J genes are TRBV20-1 and TRBJ2-7, with D tentatively TRBD1 (5 bases). The CDR3 totals 14 residues. CDR1 is DFQATT and CDR2 is SNEGSKA in the germline V gene (reference sequence). Trimming took 0 bases from V and 4 from J, leaving 13 bases between them. The CDR3 loop reads CSARDPRVRYEQYF. The CDR3 nucleotides are TGCAGTGCTAGAGATCCCAGGGTGCGATACGAGCAGTACTTC.

This clonotype was seen more than once but under ten times. The chain links TRBV18 to TRBJ2-7; D possibly matches TRBD1 or TRBD2 (5 bases each). The germline V and J ends were trimmed by 8 bases and 3 bases, with 17 bases remaining between them. This CDR3 comprises 14 residues. From germline, CDR1 is KGHSH and CDR2 LQKENI. The CDR3 region has the DNA TGTGCCAGCAAATACGGGGCCCAGAACTACGAGCAGTACTTC. Translation: CASKYGAQNYEQYF.

The chain couples TRBV28 to TRBJ1-5; possibly TRBD1 for D (6 bases). Trimming pared 7 bases from V and 5 bases from J, leaving 9 bases between. The CDR3 runs 12 residues. The V gene's germline CDR1 is MDHEN and CDR2 SYDVKM. The CDR3 spells CASKRGYQPQHF. The CDR3 nucleotides are TGTGCCAGCAAGAGGGGGTATCAGCCCCAGCATTTT.

This clonotype was counted a few times. The V and J genes are TRBV10-3 and TRBJ2-7; D possibly corresponds to TRBD1 (5 bases). This CDR3 comprises 15 residues. The germline V gene has CDR1 ENHRY and CDR2 SYGVKD. Trimming left V 3 bases short and J 4 bases short, with 16 bases between. The CDR3 DNA is TGTGCCATCAGTGAAGGCAGGGAACCCTTTTACGAGCAGTACTTC. It translates to CAISEGREPFYEQYF.

The chain employs TRBV7-9 and TRBJ2-4; TRBD2 agrees at 7 bases. V lost 5 bases, J lost 8 bases, and 12 bases stayed unmatched. CDR3 length: 15 residues. Per the germline V gene, CDR1 is SEHNR and CDR2 is FQNEAQ (reference sequence). The CDR3: CASSRPAGTRDIQYF. The CDR3, as DNA: TGTGCCAGCAGCCGCCCAGCGGGGACGCGGGACATTCAGTACTTC.

The CDR3 coding sequence is TGTGCCACCAGTGAGCCCCAACAGGGCTGGTGGAACACCGGGGAGCTGTTTTTT. This translates into CATSEPQQGWWNTGELFF. The chain links TRBV24-1 to TRBJ2-2, with a tentative D call TRBD1 (6 bases). The length of the CDR3 is 18 residues. Deletions cut 4 bases from V and 1 base from J, with 18 bases between. Per the germline V gene, CDR1 is KGHDR and CDR2 is SFDVKD.

CDR3 bases: TGTGCCAGCAGGAGGGCGGGGAGCTCCTACAATGAGCAGTTCTTC. It translates to CASRRAGSSYNEQFF. The chain has TRBV28 and TRBJ2-1; a weak D match, TRBD2 (6 bases). The CDR3 has 15 amino acids. Trimming pared 6 bases from V and 0 bases from J, leaving 12 bases between. The germline gives CDR1 MDHEN, CDR2 SYDVKM.

This chain connects TRBV5-1 to TRBJ2-3; D not resolved. Per the germline V gene, CDR1 is SGHRS and CDR2 is YFSETQ. This CDR3 is built from 13 residues. Trimming took off 4 bases at V and 1 base at J, with 7 bases between the two ends. In DNA form, the CDR3 reads TGCGCCAGCAGCCCGGATGGCACAGATACGCAGTATTTT. Translating it yields CASSPDGTDTQYF.

This clonotype was seen ten or more times. This chain uses TRBV7-9 with TRBJ2-1; D remains unclear. Germline CDR1 SEHNR, CDR2 FQNEAQ (reference sequence). Trimming pared 2 bases from V and 9 bases from J, leaving 14 bases between. The CDR3 spans 14 residues. CDR3: CASSLLDFSSEQFF. The CDR3, as DNA: TGTGCCAGCAGCTTACTCGACTTCAGCAGTGAGCAGTTCTTC. Looking up the rest from reference TRBV7-9 and TRBJ2-1 gives the full variable domain: DTGVSQNPRHKITKRGQNVTFRCDPISEHNRLYWYRQTLGQGPEFLTYFQNEAQLEKSRLLSDRFSAERPKGSFSTLEIQRTEQGDSAMYLCASSLLDFSSEQFFGPGTRLTVL.

This chain uses TRBV28 with TRBJ2-3; D uncertain. Germline V gene data show CDR1 as MDHEN and CDR2 as SYDVKM. The V gene lost 7 bases and the J gene lost 4 bases, with 15 bases spanning the gap. CDR3 length equals 14 residues. In DNA form, the CDR3 reads TGTGCCAGCACCGGGCCTTTTAGTTCAGATACGCAGTATTTT. It is translated as CASTGPFSSDTQYF.

The V call is TRBV20-1, the J call TRBJ2-7; D gene uncertain. The V end was cut by 1 base, the J end by 0 bases, with 7 bases between. Germline-derived CDR1 and CDR2 are DFQATT and SNEGSKA (reference sequence). The CDR3 contains 13 residues. Written as DNA, the CDR3 is TGCAGTGCTAGAGGGTATTTCTCCTACGAGCAGTACTTC. This gives the protein CSARGYFSYEQYF.

This clonotype showed up many times. The chain carries TRBV5-1 and TRBJ1-4, with no clear D. The CDR3 has 14 amino acids. The V gene's germline CDR1 is SGHRS and CDR2 YFSETQ. V was shortened by 1 base and J by 0 bases, with 4 bases between the two germline ends. CDR3 sequence reads: CASSLRATNEKLFF. Written as DNA, the CDR3 is TGCGCCAGCAGCTTGCGTGCAACTAATGAAAAACTGTTTTTT.

This clonotype was detected only a few times. This chain uses TRBV12-3 or TRBV12-4 with TRBJ1-6; D gene unclear. V lost 11 bases and J 9 bases, leaving 17 bases between the germline ends. This CDR3 contains 13 residues. The CDR3 sequence is CASKERVASPLHF. Here the CDR3 DNA reads TGTGCCTCAAAGGAGCGGGTCGCTTCACCCCTCCACTTT.

The chain recombines TRBV20-1 with TRBJ2-7, with 16 nucleotides matching TRBD2. Germline values: CDR1 DFQATT, CDR2 SNEGSKA (reference sequence). CDR3 length: 17 amino acids. The V and J ends lost 3 bases and 1 base, in that order; junction bases with no gene match: 6. The CDR3 region is CSARLPGLAGGSYEQYF. The CDR3 DNA is TGCAGTGCTAGGCTTCCGGGACTAGCGGGAGGGTCCTACGAGCAGTACTTC.

The table lists this clonotype with a few counts. The gene calls are TRBV11-2 and TRBJ2-1; no clear D gene. The V gene's germline CDR1 is SGHAT and CDR2 FQNNGV. The V end lost 5 bases, the J end lost 0 bases, and 14 bases lay between the germline ends. The CDR3 is made up of 16 amino acids. The CDR3 nucleotides read TGTGCCAGCAGCGCAATAGTTGGTCGCTCCTACAATGAGCAGTTCTTC. Its translation is CASSAIVGRSYNEQFF.

This clonotype was observed a handful of times. The chain is built from TRBV20-1 and TRBJ2-3; 10 bases match TRBD2. Germline V gives CDR1 DFQATT, CDR2 SNEGSKA (reference sequence). The V and J ends lost 6 bases and 2 bases, in that order; junction bases with no gene match: 11. There are 16 residues in the CDR3. CDR3 nucleotides: TGCAGTGCCGAACCCCGACTAGCGGGTTTCACAGATACGCAGTATTTT. Protein product: CSAEPRLAGFTDTQYF.